This TCR beta chain comes out of a study of early T cells in non-severe SARS-CoV-2 infection. For the study at large: Whole-blood bulk RNA, unsorted, was sequenced, and chains were unpaired.

Findings and caveats of the study: There was a bias toward anti-spike CD8 responses in VDJdb matching, which missed private and CD4 specificities.

A remark on this clonotype: Its target is unknown.

V was pared by 8 bases and J by 3 bases, with 7 bases between. CDR1 and CDR2 from the germline V gene are SNHLY and FYNNEI. This CDR3 region has 11 residues. Individual cDNA molecules were tagged with unique molecular identifiers, the study reported. TCRdb re-derived calls from the 5' RACE reads in MiXCR, one entry per CDR3 protein. Among roughly 70,000 distinct CDR3 sequences listed, around 20% were seen once. The specimen comprised whole blood, sampled at baseline. V and J are TRBV2 and TRBJ2-5, with D unresolved. This TCR derives from an adult who was a healthcare worker with PCR-confirmed SARS-CoV-2 infection or an uninfected control (not recorded which). The CDR3 nucleotides read TGTGCCAGCTCCGTTGAAGAGACCCAGTACTTC. Residues: CASSVEETQYF.